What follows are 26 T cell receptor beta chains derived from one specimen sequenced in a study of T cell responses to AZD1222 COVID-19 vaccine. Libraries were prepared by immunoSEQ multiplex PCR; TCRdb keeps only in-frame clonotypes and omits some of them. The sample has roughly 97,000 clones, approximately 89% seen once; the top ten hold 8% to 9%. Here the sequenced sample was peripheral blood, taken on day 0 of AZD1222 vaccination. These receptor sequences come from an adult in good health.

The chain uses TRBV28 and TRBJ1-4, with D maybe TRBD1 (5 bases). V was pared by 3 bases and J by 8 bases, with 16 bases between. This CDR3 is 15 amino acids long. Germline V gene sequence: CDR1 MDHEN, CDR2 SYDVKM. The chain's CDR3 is CASSFGAGGREKLFF. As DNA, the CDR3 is TGTGCCAGCAGTTTTGGGGCCGGCGGCAGAGAAAAACTGTTTTTT.

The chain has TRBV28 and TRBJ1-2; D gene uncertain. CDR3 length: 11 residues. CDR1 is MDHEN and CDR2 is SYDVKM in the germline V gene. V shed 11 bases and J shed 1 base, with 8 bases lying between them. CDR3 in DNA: TGTGCCGCCGACGGTAACTATGGCTACACCTTC. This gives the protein CAADGNYGYTF.

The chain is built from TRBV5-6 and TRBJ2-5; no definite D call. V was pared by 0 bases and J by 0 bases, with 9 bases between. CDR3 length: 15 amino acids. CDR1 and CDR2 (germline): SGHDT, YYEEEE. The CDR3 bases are TGTGCCAGCAGCTTGGTCCACAGCGACCAAGAGACCCAGTACTTC. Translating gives CASSLVHSDQETQYF. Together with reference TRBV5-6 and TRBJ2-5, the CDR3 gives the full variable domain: DAGVTQSPTHLIKTRGQQVTLRCSPKSGHDTVSWYQQALGQGPQFIFQYYEEEERQRGNFPDRFSGHQFPNYSSELNVNALLLGDSALYLCASSLVHSDQETQYFGPGTRLLVL.

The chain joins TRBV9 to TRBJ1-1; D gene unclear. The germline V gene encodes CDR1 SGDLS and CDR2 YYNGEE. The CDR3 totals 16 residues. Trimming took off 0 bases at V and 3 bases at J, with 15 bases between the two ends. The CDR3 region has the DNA TGTGCCAGCAGCGTAGATTTTAGCCTCTCAGACACTGAAGCTTTCTTT. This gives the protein CASSVDFSLSDTEAFF. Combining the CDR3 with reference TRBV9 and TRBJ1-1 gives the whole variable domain DSGVTQTPKHLITATGQRVTLRCSPRSGDLSVYWYQQSLDQGLQFLIQYYNGEERAKGNILERFSAQQFPDLHSELNLSSLELGDSALYFCASSVDFSLSDTEAFFGQGTRLTVV.

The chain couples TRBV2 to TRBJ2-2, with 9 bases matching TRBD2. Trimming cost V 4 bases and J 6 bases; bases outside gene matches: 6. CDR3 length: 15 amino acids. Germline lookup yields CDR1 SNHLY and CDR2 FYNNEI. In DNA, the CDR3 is TGTGCCAGCAGTGGACGGCGGGAGGGGGCCGGGGAGCTGTTTTTT. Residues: CASSGRREGAGELFF.

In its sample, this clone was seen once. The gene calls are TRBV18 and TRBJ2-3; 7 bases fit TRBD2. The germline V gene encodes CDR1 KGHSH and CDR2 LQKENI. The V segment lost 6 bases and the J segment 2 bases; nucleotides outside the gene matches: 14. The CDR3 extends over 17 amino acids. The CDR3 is CASSPRVLATLTDTQYF. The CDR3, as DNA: TGTGCCAGCTCCCCAAGAGTACTAGCGACCCTCACAGATACGCAGTATTTT. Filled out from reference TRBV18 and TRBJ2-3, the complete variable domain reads NAGVMQNPRHLVRRRGQEARLRCSPMKGHSHVYWYRQLPEEGLKFMVYLQKENIIDESGMPKERFSAEFPKEGPSILRIQQVVRGDSAAYFCASSPRVLATLTDTQYFGPGTRLTVL.

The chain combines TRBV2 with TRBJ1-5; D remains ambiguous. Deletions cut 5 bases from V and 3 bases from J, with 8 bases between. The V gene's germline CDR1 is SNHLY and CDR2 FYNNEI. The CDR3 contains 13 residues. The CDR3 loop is CASSSRYNQPQHF. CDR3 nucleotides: TGTGCCAGCAGTTCCCGCTACAATCAGCCCCAGCATTTT.

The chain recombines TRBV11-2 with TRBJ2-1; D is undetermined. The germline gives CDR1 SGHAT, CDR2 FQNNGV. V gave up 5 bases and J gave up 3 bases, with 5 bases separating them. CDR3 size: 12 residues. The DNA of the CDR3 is TGTGCCAGCAGCCGATTCTACAATGAGCAGTTCTTC. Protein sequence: CASSRFYNEQFF.

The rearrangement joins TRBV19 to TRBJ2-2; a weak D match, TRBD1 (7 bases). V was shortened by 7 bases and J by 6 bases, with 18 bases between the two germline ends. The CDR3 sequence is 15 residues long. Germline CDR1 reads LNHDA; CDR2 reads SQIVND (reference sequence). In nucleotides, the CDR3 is TGTGCCAGTACCCACGACAGGGAGGTCGCCGGGGAGCTGTTTTTT. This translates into CASTHDREVAGELFF.

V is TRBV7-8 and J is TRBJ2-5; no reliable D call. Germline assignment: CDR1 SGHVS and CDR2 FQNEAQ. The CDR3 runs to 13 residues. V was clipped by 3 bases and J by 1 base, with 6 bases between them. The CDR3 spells CASSFGLQETQYF. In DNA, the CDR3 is TGTGCCAGCAGCTTTGGCCTCCAAGAGACCCAGTACTTC.

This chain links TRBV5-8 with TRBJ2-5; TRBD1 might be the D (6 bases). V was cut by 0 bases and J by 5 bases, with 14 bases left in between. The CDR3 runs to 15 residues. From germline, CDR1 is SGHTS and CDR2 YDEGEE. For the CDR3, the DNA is TGTGCCAGCAGCTTGGGACCCCCGCAGGGGGAGACCCAGTACTTC. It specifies CASSLGPPQGETQYF.

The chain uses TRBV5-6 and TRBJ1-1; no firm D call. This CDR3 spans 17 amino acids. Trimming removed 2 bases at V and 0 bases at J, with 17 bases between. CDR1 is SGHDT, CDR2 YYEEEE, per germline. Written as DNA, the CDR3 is TGTGCCAGCAGCTTCGATGGAAATGGGTTGATGAACACTGAAGCTTTCTTT. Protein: CASSFDGNGLMNTEAFF.

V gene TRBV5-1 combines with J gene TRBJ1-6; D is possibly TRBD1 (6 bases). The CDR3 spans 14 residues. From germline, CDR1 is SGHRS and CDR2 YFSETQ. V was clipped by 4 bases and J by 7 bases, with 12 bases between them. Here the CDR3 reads CASSRNRDNSPLHF. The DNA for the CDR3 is TGCGCCAGCAGCCGGAACAGGGACAATTCACCCCTCCACTTT.

Written as DNA, the CDR3 is TGTGCCAGCAGCTTCGGGGCAGATGCCCTGCAGAGGACTGAAGCTTTCTTT. Protein sequence: CASSFGADALQRTEAFF. The chain carries TRBV7-8 and TRBJ1-1; perhaps TRBD1 as D (5 bases). With 3 bases removed from V and 5 bases from J, the gap between germline ends came to 22 bases. Germline V lookup: CDR1 SGHVS, CDR2 FQNEAQ. The CDR3 runs 17 residues.

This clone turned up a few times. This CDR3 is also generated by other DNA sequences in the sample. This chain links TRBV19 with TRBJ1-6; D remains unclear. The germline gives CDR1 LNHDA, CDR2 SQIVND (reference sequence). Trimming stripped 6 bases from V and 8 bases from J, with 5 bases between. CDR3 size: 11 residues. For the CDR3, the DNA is TGTGCCAGTAGGGGTGATTCACCCCTCCACTTT. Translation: CASRGDSPLHF.

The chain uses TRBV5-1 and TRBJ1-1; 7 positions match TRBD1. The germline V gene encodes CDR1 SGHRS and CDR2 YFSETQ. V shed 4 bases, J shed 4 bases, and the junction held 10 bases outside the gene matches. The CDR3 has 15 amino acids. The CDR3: CASSRRQGLTTEAFF. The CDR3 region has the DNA TGCGCCAGCAGCCGCCGACAGGGCCTTACCACTGAAGCTTTCTTT.

The CDR3 sequence: CASSRDSPYEQYF. The CDR3 region has the DNA TGTGCCAGCAGTCGGGACAGTCCCTACGAGCAGTACTTC. The V gene is TRBV6-2 or TRBV6-3, the J gene TRBJ2-7; TRBD1 matches 7 bases. V lost 5 bases, J lost 2 bases, and 3 bases stayed unmatched. The germline CDR1 and CDR2 sequences are MNHEY and SVGEGT. This CDR3 contains 13 residues.

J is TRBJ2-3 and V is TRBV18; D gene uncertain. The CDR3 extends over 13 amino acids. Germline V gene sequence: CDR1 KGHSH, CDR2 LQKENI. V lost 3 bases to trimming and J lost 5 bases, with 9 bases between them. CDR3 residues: CASSPALLDTQYF. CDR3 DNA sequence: TGTGCCAGCTCACCGGCCCTCTTAGATACGCAGTATTTT.

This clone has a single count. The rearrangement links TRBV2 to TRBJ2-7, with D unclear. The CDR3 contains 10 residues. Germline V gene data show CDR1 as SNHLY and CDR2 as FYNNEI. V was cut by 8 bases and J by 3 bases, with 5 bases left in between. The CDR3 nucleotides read TGTGCCAGCGGTTACTACGAGCAGTACTTC. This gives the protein CASGYYEQYF. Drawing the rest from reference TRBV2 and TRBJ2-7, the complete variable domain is EPEVTQTPSHQVTQMGQEVILRCVPISNHLYFYWYRQILGQKVEFLVSFYNNEISEKSEIFDDQFSVERPDGSNFTLKIRSTKLEDSAMYFCASGYYEQYFGPGTRLTVT.

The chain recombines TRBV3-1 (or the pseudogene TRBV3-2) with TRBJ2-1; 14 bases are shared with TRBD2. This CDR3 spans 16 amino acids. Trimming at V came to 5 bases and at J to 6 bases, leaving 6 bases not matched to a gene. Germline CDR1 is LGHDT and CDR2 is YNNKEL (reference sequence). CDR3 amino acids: CASSAPTSGGGNEQFF. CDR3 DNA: TGTGCCAGCAGCGCTCCGACTAGCGGGGGGGGCAATGAGCAGTTCTTC.

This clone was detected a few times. Here the CDR3 reads CASSPTPATNEKLFF. DNA for the CDR3: TGTGCCAGCAGCCCAACCCCAGCAACTAATGAAAAACTGTTTTTT. This chain links TRBV7-2 with TRBJ1-4; no clear D. CDR1 SGHTA and CDR2 FQGNSA come from the germline V gene. Trimming took 5 bases from V and 0 from J, leaving 10 bases between them. This CDR3 comprises 15 residues.

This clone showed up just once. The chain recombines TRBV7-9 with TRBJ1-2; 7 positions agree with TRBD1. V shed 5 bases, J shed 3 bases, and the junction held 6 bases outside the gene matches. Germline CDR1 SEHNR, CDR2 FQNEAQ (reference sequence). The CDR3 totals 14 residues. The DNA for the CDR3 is TGTGCCAGCAGCGTATCCAGGGGGTACTATGGCTACACCTTC. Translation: CASSVSRGYYGYTF.

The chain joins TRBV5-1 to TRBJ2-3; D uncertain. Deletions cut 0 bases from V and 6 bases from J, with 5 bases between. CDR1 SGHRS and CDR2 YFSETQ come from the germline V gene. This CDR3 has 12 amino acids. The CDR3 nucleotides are TGCGCCAGCAGCTTGGGTGCTGATACGCAGTATTTT. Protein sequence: CASSLGADTQYF.

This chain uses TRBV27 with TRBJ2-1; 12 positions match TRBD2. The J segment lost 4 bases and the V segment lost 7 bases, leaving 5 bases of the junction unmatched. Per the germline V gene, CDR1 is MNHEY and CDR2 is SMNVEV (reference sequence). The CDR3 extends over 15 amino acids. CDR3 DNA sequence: TGTGCCAGCAAGCCGACTAGCGGGGGTTACAATGAGCAGTTCTTC. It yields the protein CASKPTSGGYNEQFF.

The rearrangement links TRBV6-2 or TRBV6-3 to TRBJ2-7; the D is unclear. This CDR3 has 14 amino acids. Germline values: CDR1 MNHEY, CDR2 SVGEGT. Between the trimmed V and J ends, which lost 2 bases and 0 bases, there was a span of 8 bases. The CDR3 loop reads CASSYIGRSYEQYF. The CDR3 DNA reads TGTGCCAGCAGTTACATCGGGCGCTCCTACGAGCAGTACTTC.

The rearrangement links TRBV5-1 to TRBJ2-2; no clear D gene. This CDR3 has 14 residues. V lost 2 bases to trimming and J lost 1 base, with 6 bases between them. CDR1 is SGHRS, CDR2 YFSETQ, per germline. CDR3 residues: CASSLDGNTGELFF. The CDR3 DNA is TGCGCCAGCAGCTTAGACGGGAACACCGGGGAGCTGTTTTTT. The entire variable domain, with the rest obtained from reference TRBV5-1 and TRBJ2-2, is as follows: KAGVTQTPRYLIKTRGQQVTLSCSPISGHRSVSWYQQTPGQGLQFLFEYFSETQRNKGNFPGRFSGRQFSNSRSEMNVSTLELGDSALYLCASSLDGNTGELFFGEGSRLTVL.